Below, 19 T cell receptor beta chains from the same sample are listed, as sequenced in a study of Ad26.COV2.S vaccination and SARS-CoV-2 variants. Noted treatment: over 15 received Ad26.COV2.S at low or high dose, single or two shots; about 5 received placebo; per-sample allocation not given. Sampling was done on day 63 after the first vaccine or placebo injection. Assay: immunoSEQ multiplex PCR; the TCRdb copy retains only in-frame clones and omits some. The sample lists 300,000 to 400,000 clones; around 84% were seen once. The sample here was peripheral blood, taken in a trial of Ad26.COV2.S vaccine versus placebo. These receptors all come from a person between 18 and 65 years old who received the Ad26.COV2.S COVID-19 vaccine or a placebo.

This clone showed up just once. The rearrangement joins TRBV29-1 to TRBJ1-2; D gene uncertain. The CDR3 is 11 residues long. Trimming pared 4 bases from V and 4 bases from J, leaving 7 bases between. Germline lookup yields CDR1 SQVTM and CDR2 ANQGSEA. The CDR3 protein is CSVGAAYGYTF. Here the CDR3 DNA reads TGCAGCGTTGGGGCGGCCTATGGCTACACCTTC.

This chain uses TRBV9 with TRBJ2-5; D gene unclear. The germline CDR1 and CDR2 sequences are SGDLS and YYNGEE. V was shortened by 2 bases and J by 2 bases, with 7 bases between the two germline ends. The CDR3 is 13 amino acids. CDR3 DNA: TGTGCCAGCAGCGTTAGACTTCAAGAGACCCAGTACTTC. This gives the protein CASSVRLQETQYF.

J is TRBJ1-4 and V is TRBV3-1 (or the pseudogene TRBV3-2), with a possible D match to TRBD1 (6 bases). The germline V gene has CDR1 LGHDT and CDR2 YNNKEL (reference sequence). V lost 2 bases and J lost 4, with 11 bases in between. CDR3 length: 15 amino acids. CDR3: CASSQNGQLNEKLFF. The CDR3 DNA reads as TGTGCCAGCAGCCAAAATGGACAGCTTAATGAAAAACTGTTTTTT.

V and J are TRBV10-3 and TRBJ1-5, with D possibly TRBD1 on 6 matching bases. Germline lookup yields CDR1 ENHRY and CDR2 SYGVKD. This CDR3 region has 17 residues. Between the trimmed V and J ends, which lost 2 bases and 0 bases, there was a span of 14 bases. The CDR3 DNA sequence: TGTGCCATCAGTGAGGGGGGGGCCATAGGTAGCAATCAGCCCCAGCATTTT. Encoded protein: CAISEGGAIGSNQPQHF.

The V call is TRBV11-2, the J call TRBJ2-1; no definite D call. The CDR3 totals 13 residues. The V and J ends lost 0 bases and 8 bases respectively, with 8 bases between them. Looked up from germline, CDR1 is SGHAT and CDR2 is FQNNGV. DNA for the CDR3: TGTGCCAGCAGCTTAGACAACCTGGATGAGCAGTTCTTC. Its translation is CASSLDNLDEQFF. The variable domain in full, with the rest retrieved from reference TRBV11-2 and TRBJ2-1, is EAGVAQSPRYKIIEKRQSVAFWCNPISGHATLYWYQQILGQGPKLLIQFQNNGVVDDSQLPKDRFSAERLKGVDSTLKIQPAKLEDSAVYLCASSLDNLDEQFFGPGTRLTVL.

The chain employs TRBV18 and TRBJ2-7; possibly TRBD1 or TRBD2 for D (5 bases each). The CDR3 sequence is 13 residues long. Germline CDR1 KGHSH, CDR2 LQKENI. Trimming pared 6 bases from V and 6 bases from J, leaving 15 bases between. Here the CDR3 reads CASSDPRDVEQYF. Here the CDR3 DNA reads TGTGCCAGCTCGGATCCCCGGGACGTCGAGCAGTACTTC.

Many counts were recorded for this clone. The gene calls are TRBV4-1 and TRBJ1-4; tentative D call: TRBD1 (6 bases). Germline CDR1 MGHRA, CDR2 YSYEKL. Trimming took off 4 bases at V and 0 bases at J, with 24 bases between the two ends. CDR3 length equals 20 residues. The CDR3 loop reads CASSPILRTVKPATNEKLFF. CDR3 nucleotides: TGCGCCAGCAGCCCAATATTAAGGACAGTAAAGCCCGCAACTAATGAAAAACTGTTTTTT.

The chain links TRBV5-4 to TRBJ1-3; tentatively, D is TRBD1 (5 bases). CDR1 is SGHNT, CDR2 YYREEE, per germline (reference sequence). V was trimmed by 0 bases and J by 4 bases, leaving 5 bases between them. The CDR3 contains 13 residues. CDR3 DNA: TGTGCCAGCAGCTTGGGACAGGGAAACACCATATATTTT. It is translated as CASSLGQGNTIYF.

The rearrangement uses TRBV15 and TRBJ1-1, with D tentatively TRBD1 (5 bases). V lost 2 bases, J lost 4 bases, and 14 bases lay in between. CDR1 LNHNV and CDR2 YYDKDF come from the germline V gene (reference sequence). The CDR3 is 15 residues long. CDR3 DNA sequence: TGTGCCACCAGCAGAACAGGATCGAGGTCCACTGAAGCTTTCTTT. Residues: CATSRTGSRSTEAFF.

The chain carries TRBV11-2 and TRBJ2-5; maybe TRBD1 (5 bases). Per germline, CDR1 SGHAT and CDR2 FQNNGV. Between the trimmed V and J ends, which lost 2 bases and 0 bases, there was a span of 10 bases. The CDR3 sequence is 15 residues long. DNA for the CDR3: TGTGCCAGCAGCTTACCGGCAGGGCACCAAGAGACCCAGTACTTC. Its protein product is CASSLPAGHQETQYF.

This chain connects TRBV6-5 to TRBJ1-2; D unclear. This CDR3 contains 14 residues. Germline CDR1 and CDR2: MNHEY and SVGAGI. The V end lost 6 bases, the J end lost 0 bases, and 11 bases lay between the germline ends. The CDR3 is CASSSVGANYGYTF. The CDR3 DNA follows: TGTGCCAGCAGCTCGGTCGGGGCTAACTATGGCTACACCTTC.

The chain recombines TRBV5-1 with TRBJ2-2; D unclear. The CDR3 spans 15 residues. Looked up from germline, CDR1 is SGHRS and CDR2 is YFSETQ. V gave up 5 bases and J gave up 2 bases, with 13 bases separating them. CDR3 in DNA: TGCGCCAGCAGGCTGCACGGTGGCAACACCGGGGAGCTGTTTTTT. It encodes CASRLHGGNTGELFF.

This chain joins TRBV5-1 and TRBJ2-1; 10 nucleotides match TRBD2. CDR1 and CDR2 from the germline V gene are SGHRS and YFSETQ. The V and J ends lost 5 bases and 9 bases, in that order; junction bases with no gene match: 5. This CDR3 has 13 amino acids. Here the CDR3 reads CASSGLAAGEQFF. In nucleotides, the CDR3 is TGCGCCAGCAGTGGACTAGCGGCGGGTGAGCAGTTCTTC. Filled out from reference TRBV5-1 and TRBJ2-1, the complete variable domain reads KAGVTQTPRYLIKTRGQQVTLSCSPISGHRSVSWYQQTPGQGLQFLFEYFSETQRNKGNFPGRFSGRQFSNSRSEMNVSTLELGDSALYLCASSGLAAGEQFFGPGTRLTVL.

This rearrangement joins TRBV6-2 or TRBV6-3 to TRBJ2-7; possibly TRBD1 for D (6 bases). Germline CDR1 MNHEY, CDR2 SVGEGT. The CDR3 spans 14 residues. Trimming took off 5 bases at V and 3 bases at J, with 14 bases between the two ends. The CDR3 here is CASSLNRAIYEQYF. In DNA form, the CDR3 reads TGTGCCAGCAGTCTCAACAGGGCGATCTACGAGCAGTACTTC.

This clone appeared a single time. The rearrangement joins TRBV11-3 to TRBJ2-1; tentatively, D is TRBD2 (7 bases). V was pared by 5 bases and J by 8 bases, with 13 bases between. Looked up from germline, CDR1 is SGHNT and CDR2 is YENEEA. This CDR3 has 13 residues. CDR3 loop: CASSPAGAHEQFF. CDR3 sequence (DNA): TGTGCCAGCAGCCCGGCGGGGGCCCATGAGCAGTTCTTC.

This clone occurred a few times. This sequence joins TRBV5-8 and TRBJ2-5; D ambiguous. CDR1 is SGHTS, CDR2 YDEGEE, per germline. The CDR3 length is 15 residues. Trimming removed 0 bases at V and 3 bases at J, with 12 bases between. In nucleotides, the CDR3 is TGTGCCAGCAGCTTGGCCGGTATGGGGAAAGAGACCCAGTACTTC. Amino acids: CASSLAGMGKETQYF.

The rearrangement links TRBV28 to TRBJ2-3; TRBD2 agrees at 9 bases. The CDR3 is 16 amino acids. The V gene's germline CDR1 is MDHEN and CDR2 SYDVKM. Trimming took 1 base from V and 7 from J; bases not matched to a gene: 9. CDR3 region: CASSLSMAGGPNTQYF. In nucleotides, the CDR3 is TGTGCCAGCAGTTTATCCATGGCGGGGGGGCCGAATACGCAGTATTTT.

This chain joins TRBV5-4 and TRBJ2-1; 16 positions match TRBD2. J lost 5 bases, V lost 4 bases, and 9 bases had no gene match. The germline V gene has CDR1 SGHNT and CDR2 YYREEE (reference sequence). The CDR3 length is 18 residues. Here the CDR3 reads CASSPGTSGRAPNNEQFF. CDR3 DNA: TGTGCCAGCAGCCCCGGGACTAGCGGGAGGGCCCCCAACAATGAGCAGTTCTTC.

The table lists this clone with a count of one. The chain has TRBV4-3 and TRBJ1-6; 7 bases fit TRBD1. The CDR3 sequence is 19 residues long. Trimming removed 2 bases from V and 0 bases from J; junction bases left unmatched: 10. Per the germline V gene, CDR1 is LGHNA and CDR2 is YSLEER. The chain's CDR3 is CASSQTTGTVISYNSPLHF. The DNA of the CDR3 is TGCGCCAGCAGCCAAACAACCGGGACAGTAATCTCCTATAATTCACCCCTCCACTTT.